This paragraph reports one TCR beta chain. The antigen is unknown. This specimen belongs to a study of cytomegalovirus exposure and HLA in healthy donors. In the PCR, 60 Vbeta and 13 Jbeta primers were used. The data were produced by immunoSEQ multiplex PCR, yet TCRdb's version contains in-frame clones alone and is incomplete. The table includes around 110,000 clones, just over 65% detected once. General observations from the study: Cytomegalovirus status, reportedly, was diagnosed with high specificity and sensitivity by the classifier. The authors later found HLA-associated TCR beta chains more clonally expanded than equally common others. Compared with the roughly 700-donor mean, an Asian-associated ancestry cluster reportedly had fewer N-insertions, according to a later analysis.

The sample was PBMCs. This clonotype originated in a man younger than 35 in good health and CMV-seronegative.

The CDR3: CASSMTGTLRYTF. In nucleotides, the CDR3 is TGTGCCAGTAGTATGACAGGCACCTTGCGCTACACCTTC. This chain links TRBV19 with TRBJ1-2; D may be TRBD1 (6 bases). The CDR3 is 13 amino acids. Looked up from germline, CDR1 is LNHDA and CDR2 is SQIVND (reference sequence). V lost 3 bases and J 9 bases, leaving 14 bases between the germline ends. The full variable domain, its missing parts supplied by reference TRBV19 and TRBJ1-2, is DGGITQSPKYLFRKEGQNVTLSCEQNLNHDAMYWYRQDPGQGLRLIYYSQIVNDFQKGDIAEGYSVSREKKESFPLTVTSAQKNPTAFYLCASSMTGTLRYTFGSGTRLTVV.